The text below deals with one T cell receptor beta chain. Its cognate antigen is unknown. Sequencing used immunoSEQ multiplex PCR; TCRdb keeps in-frame clones, though not all of them. The sample includes about 140,000 clones, 92% seen only once; the top ten take 4%. The data derive from a study of T cell responses to AZD1222 COVID-19 vaccine. Study results and limitations: Breadth and depth of Spike-specific TCRs rose after two AZD1222 doses.

Germline-derived CDR1 and CDR2 are SGDLS and YYNGEE. V lost 4 bases and J 4 bases, leaving 14 bases between the germline ends. The CDR3 totals 14 residues. The starting material was peripheral blood, obtained 28 days after the second AZD1222 dose. This receptor was identified in an adult who received the AZD1222 COVID-19 vaccine. The chain has TRBV9 and TRBJ1-2; D might be TRBD1 (5 bases). The CDR3 nucleotides read TGTGCCAGCAGCTTAGGGACCCAAGGCTATGGCTACACCTTC. Its protein product is CASSLGTQGYGYTF. Using reference TRBV9 and TRBJ1-2 for the parts outside the CDR3, the full variable domain is DSGVTQTPKHLITATGQRVTLRCSPRSGDLSVYWYQQSLDQGLQFLIQYYNGEERAKGNILERFSAQQFPDLHSELNLSSLELGDSALYFCASSLGTQGYGYTFGSGTRLTVV.